This T cell receptor beta chain was sequenced in a study of blood T cell repertoires in COVID-19. Trimming pared 0 bases from V and 1 base from J, leaving 9 bases between. Looked up from germline, CDR1 is MNHEY and CDR2 is SVGAGI. The CDR3 covers 15 residues. Some clones are missing from TCRdb's copy, which holds only in-frame ones; the method was immunoSEQ multiplex PCR. This repertoire shows 100,000 to 150,000 clones, roughly 80% found once; its top ten account for about 12%. This chain joins TRBV6-5 and TRBJ1-1, with no clear D. The sequence derives from an older woman with acute or convalescent COVID-19. Sequencing used peripheral blood. DNA of the CDR3: TGTGCCAGCAGTTACTCTTTGTTACAGAACACTGAAGCTTTCTTT. Its protein is CASSYSLLQNTEAFF.